This T cell receptor (beta chain) was captured by sequencing in a study of blood T cells in healthy people across ages. J gave up 3 bases and V 2 bases, and 9 bases lay outside the gene matches. This CDR3 is 16 amino acids long. Germline V gene data show CDR1 as DFQATT and CDR2 as SNEGSKA (reference sequence). Primers used in a second PCR of about 6 to 12 cycles were a sample-barcoded 5' primer and a J-beta primer mix. TCRdb reprocessed the 5' RACE reads via MiXCR and lists one record per CDR3 protein. Among some 800,000 distinct CDR3 sequences listed, 40% to 50% were seen once. The receptor was derived from a man between 60 and 75 years old in good health. The sequencing input was blood. This rearrangement joins TRBV20-1 to TRBJ2-1; TRBD2 matches 8 bases. The CDR3 DNA follows: TGCAGTGCTAGAACCCAGCGGGGGCCTGACTACAATGAGCAGTTCTTC. Protein sequence: CSARTQRGPDYNEQFF.